These 27 T cell receptor beta chains came from one sample sequenced in a study of blood T cell repertoires in COVID-19. Clones were sequenced by immunoSEQ multiplex PCR, and TCRdb holds only the in-frame ones, with some missing. The sample consists of around 75,000 clones, around 87% of them appearing once. The source material was peripheral blood. These receptors were collected from a man aged 70-80 years with active COVID-19.

The rearrangement uses TRBV4-3 and TRBJ1-5; TRBD1 might be the D (5 bases). V dropped 3 bases and J dropped 7 bases, with 10 bases sitting between them. Germline CDR1 reads LGHNA; CDR2 reads YSLEER. This CDR3 is 13 amino acids long. CDR3 in DNA: TGCGCCAGCAGCCAGACAGCCTCCCAGCCCCAGCATTTT. It translates to CASSQTASQPQHF.

In this sample, this clone turned up once. The chain couples TRBV9 to TRBJ2-5; 11 bases match TRBD2. Germline V gene lookup returns CDR1 SGDLS and CDR2 YYNGEE. Unmatched junction bases numbered 10, after V lost 4 bases and J lost 2 bases. The CDR3 loop spans 17 amino acids. The CDR3 region is CASSPRLAGWGQETQYF. In nucleotides, the CDR3 is TGTGCCAGCAGCCCTAGACTAGCGGGATGGGGGCAAGAGACCCAGTACTTC.

In nucleotides, the CDR3 is TGTGCCAGCAGCCCCCCGTTCGGACTAGCGGGAGGGGGTGAGCAGTTCTTC. Translating it yields CASSPPFGLAGGGEQFF. The chain recombines TRBV3-1 (or the pseudogene TRBV3-2) with TRBJ2-1, with 15 bases fitting TRBD2. The CDR3 length is 17 residues. Looked up from germline, CDR1 is LGHDT and CDR2 is YNNKEL (reference sequence). V lost 4 bases to trimming and J lost 9 bases; unmatched junction nucleotides: 10.

The gene calls are TRBV5-4 and TRBJ2-3; D uncertain. Germline assignment: CDR1 SGHNT and CDR2 YYREEE (reference sequence). The V and J ends lost 4 bases and 0 bases respectively, with 12 bases between them. The CDR3 extends over 15 amino acids. The CDR3, as DNA: TGTGCCAGCAGCCCGGGTGGAACTAGCACAGATACGCAGTATTTT. The encoded protein is CASSPGGTSTDTQYF. The variable domain in full, with the rest retrieved from reference TRBV5-4 and TRBJ2-3, is ETGVTQSPTHLIKTRGQQVTLRCSSQSGHNTVSWYQQALGQGPQFIFQYYREEENGRGNFPPRFSGLQFPNYSSELNVNALELDDSALYLCASSPGGTSTDTQYFGPGTRLTVL.

The V gene is TRBV11-2, the J gene TRBJ1-1, with D possibly being TRBD1 (5 bases). The CDR3 is 15 residues long. V was cut by 5 bases and J by 5 bases, with 18 bases left in between. CDR1 is SGHAT and CDR2 is FQNNGV in the germline V gene. The DNA for the CDR3 is TGTGCCAGCAGCAGGGGTTTTCCCCGTCGGACTGAAGCTTTCTTT. Translating gives CASSRGFPRRTEAFF.

The chain is built from TRBV19 and TRBJ2-3, with 8 bases identical to TRBD2. The CDR3 length is 15 residues. Trimming at V came to 6 bases and at J to 4 bases, leaving 9 bases not matched to a gene. From germline, CDR1 is LNHDA and CDR2 SQIVND (reference sequence). The CDR3 DNA is TGTGCCAGTAGGCCCCTCGGGACTAGTTCAGATACGCAGTATTTT. Residues: CASRPLGTSSDTQYF.

The chain employs TRBV19 and TRBJ2-3; D may be TRBD2 (6 bases). The CDR3 is 14 amino acids. V dropped 1 base and J dropped 4 bases, with 9 bases sitting between them. The V gene's germline CDR1 is LNHDA and CDR2 SQIVND (reference sequence). In DNA form, the CDR3 reads TGTGCCAGTAGTATAGCGGGAGTCGCAGATACGCAGTATTTT. Its protein product is CASSIAGVADTQYF. The whole variable domain, remainder taken from reference TRBV19 and TRBJ2-3, is DGGITQSPKYLFRKEGQNVTLSCEQNLNHDAMYWYRQDPGQGLRLIYYSQIVNDFQKGDIAEGYSVSREKKESFPLTVTSAQKNPTAFYLCASSIAGVADTQYFGPGTRLTVL.

V is TRBV5-5 and J is TRBJ2-7; D is ambiguous. Germline CDR1 reads SGHKS; CDR2 reads YYEKEE (reference sequence). The CDR3 contains 12 residues. The V end lost 4 bases, the J end lost 0 bases, and 5 bases lay between the germline ends. Here the CDR3 DNA reads TGTGCCAGCAGCCCCAACTCCTACGAGCAGTACTTC. This codes for CASSPNSYEQYF.

The chain recombines TRBV19 with TRBJ2-7, with D possibly matching TRBD1 (6 bases). V lost 6 bases, J lost 5 bases, and 17 bases lay in between. This CDR3 spans 14 amino acids. Germline CDR1 is LNHDA and CDR2 is SQIVND (reference sequence). The CDR3 loop is CASSRSGQSHEQYF. CDR3 nucleotide sequence: TGTGCCAGTAGCCGGTCCGGACAGAGCCACGAGCAGTACTTC. Using reference TRBV19 and TRBJ2-7 for the parts outside the CDR3, the full variable domain is DGGITQSPKYLFRKEGQNVTLSCEQNLNHDAMYWYRQDPGQGLRLIYYSQIVNDFQKGDIAEGYSVSREKKESFPLTVTSAQKNPTAFYLCASSRSGQSHEQYFGPGTRLTVT.

The chain has TRBV7-2 and TRBJ2-3; TRBD1 might be the D (8 bases). The CDR3 loop spans 17 amino acids. Between the trimmed V and J ends, which lost 0 bases and 6 bases, there was a span of 19 bases. The V gene's germline CDR1 is SGHTA and CDR2 FQGNSA. The CDR3 spells CASSLAGTGGAEDTQYF. The CDR3 DNA reads TGTGCCAGCAGCTTAGCGGGAACAGGGGGGGCGGAGGATACGCAGTATTTT. The full variable domain, in which reference TRBV7-2 and TRBJ2-3 provide the parts outside the CDR3, is GAGVSQSPSNKVTEKGKDVELRCDPISGHTALYWYRQSLGQGLEFLIYFQGNSAPDKSGLPSDRFSAERTGGSVSTLTIQRTQQEDSAVYLCASSLAGTGGAEDTQYFGPGTRLTVL.

The rearrangement joins TRBV5-1 to TRBJ2-1, with D tentatively TRBD2 (7 bases). In germline, CDR1 is SGHRS, CDR2 YFSETQ. The V end was cut by 4 bases, the J end by 0 bases, with 14 bases between. This CDR3 contains 16 residues. CDR3 coding DNA: TGCGCCAGCAGCCGCTTGGGGGGGCGCTCCTACAATGAGCAGTTCTTC. Amino acid sequence: CASSRLGGRSYNEQFF.

The gene calls are TRBV14 and TRBJ2-2; tentatively, D is TRBD2 (7 bases). The germline CDR1 and CDR2 sequences are SGHDN and FVKESK. This CDR3 contains 15 residues. With 7 bases removed from V and 10 bases from J, the gap between germline ends came to 22 bases. CDR3: CASTRLGGAPLELFF. The CDR3 nucleotides are TGTGCCAGCACCCGATTAGGGGGGGCCCCCTTGGAGCTGTTTTTT.

The chain is built from TRBV20-1 and TRBJ1-2; D unresolved. CDR3 length: 9 amino acids. Germline V lookup: CDR1 DFQATT, CDR2 SNEGSKA (reference sequence). CDR3 protein: CRAGGGYTF. The CDR3, as DNA: TGCAGGGCAGGCGGGGGCTACACCTTC.

The chain employs TRBV7-2 and TRBJ2-1, with 11 bases aligning to TRBD2. Per germline, CDR1 SGHTA and CDR2 FQGNSA. This CDR3 is built from 16 residues. Trimming took 5 bases from V and 5 from J; bases not matched to a gene: 8. The DNA for the CDR3 is TGTGCCAGCAGCCCGCCCGGGACTAGCGGACACAATGAGCAGTTCTTC. Encoded protein: CASSPPGTSGHNEQFF.

The chain employs TRBV6-2 or TRBV6-3 and TRBJ2-1, with 9 nucleotides matching TRBD2. The CDR3 extends over 18 amino acids. Looked up from germline, CDR1 is MNHEY and CDR2 is SVGEGT. Losses at the gene ends were 0 bases for V and 1 base for J; bases not matched to a gene: 7. The CDR3 bases are TGTGCCAGCAGTTACTCTAGCGGGAGTCGGTGGTCCTACAATGAGCAGTTCTTC. Its translation: CASSYSSGSRWSYNEQFF.

V and J are TRBV6-5 and TRBJ1-3; 7 positions match TRBD1. The ends lost 6 bases at V and 5 bases at J; junction bases unmatched: 4. This CDR3 comprises 13 residues. Germline V gene sequence: CDR1 MNHEY, CDR2 SVGAGI. The CDR3 bases are TGTGCCAGCAGGCAGGGGGGCCGAAACACCATATATTTT. Encoded protein: CASRQGGRNTIYF.

J is TRBJ1-2 and V is TRBV5-4; 8 bases fit TRBD1. V was pared by 0 bases and J by 8 bases, with 6 bases of the junction left unmatched. Germline V lookup: CDR1 SGHNT, CDR2 YYREEE (reference sequence). There are 14 residues in the CDR3. CDR3 protein: CASSLGQGRRGYTF. As DNA, the CDR3 is TGTGCCAGCAGCTTGGGACAGGGGAGAAGGGGCTACACCTTC. The full variable domain, completed using reference TRBV5-4 and TRBJ1-2, is ETGVTQSPTHLIKTRGQQVTLRCSSQSGHNTVSWYQQALGQGPQFIFQYYREEENGRGNFPPRFSGLQFPNYSSELNVNALELDDSALYLCASSLGQGRRGYTFGSGTRLTVV.

The chain uses TRBV21-1 and TRBJ2-5; the table gives TRBD1 as D, unverified against the DNA. TRBV21-1 is deemed a pseudogene. The CDR3 spans 18 residues. The CDR3 region has the DNA TGTGCCAGCAGCAAAGGCCGGACAGGGGACCCTCAAGGGGAGACCCAGTACTTC. Protein sequence: CASSKGRTGDPQGETQYF.

This chain links TRBV6-5 with TRBJ2-1; 14 bases match TRBD2. Trimming at V came to 0 bases and at J to 15 bases, leaving 4 bases not matched to a gene. The CDR3 covers 14 residues. The V gene's germline CDR1 is MNHEY and CDR2 SVGAGI. The CDR3: CASSYSGLAGELFF. DNA for the CDR3: TGTGCCAGCAGTTACTCGGGACTAGCGGGAGAGTTGTTCTTC.

The chain is built from TRBV19 and TRBJ2-1; 10 nucleotides align to TRBD2. V lost 6 bases, J lost 6 bases, and 8 bases stayed unmatched. The CDR3 covers 15 residues. Germline values: CDR1 LNHDA, CDR2 SQIVND (reference sequence). The CDR3 is CASSALAGDVNEQFF. CDR3 DNA sequence: TGTGCCAGTAGCGCCCTAGCGGGAGATGTCAATGAGCAGTTCTTC.

The rearrangement uses TRBV3-1 (or the pseudogene TRBV3-2) and TRBJ1-2; TRBD1 is a possible D gene (6 bases). CDR3 length: 15 residues. Germline loops: CDR1 LGHDT, CDR2 YNNKEL (reference sequence). V was cut by 0 bases and J by 8 bases, with 16 bases left in between. The CDR3 region has the DNA TGTGCCAGCAGCCAAGATAGGAACAGGGCGAAAGGCTACACCTTC. Amino acids: CASSQDRNRAKGYTF.

V is TRBV30 and J is TRBJ2-6, with a possible D match to TRBD1 (5 bases). The CDR3 has 17 amino acids. Per germline, CDR1 GTSNPN and CDR2 SVGIG (reference sequence). Trimming took 4 bases from V and 0 from J, leaving 16 bases between them. The CDR3 nucleotides read TGTGCCTGGATTAGGGCCAGGGCCACCTCTGGGGCCAACGTCCTGACTTTC. It is translated as CAWIRARATSGANVLTF. Supplemented by reference TRBV30 and TRBJ2-6, the full variable domain reads SQTIHQWPATLVQPVGSPLSLECTVEGTSNPNLYWYRQAAGRGLQLLFYSVGIGQISSEVPQNLSASRPQDRQFILSSKKLLLSDSGFYLCAWIRARATSGANVLTFGAGSRLTVL.

This clone showed up just once. This chain links TRBV19 with TRBJ2-7, with 7 bases aligning to TRBD1. CDR1 LNHDA and CDR2 SQIVND come from the germline V gene (reference sequence). The CDR3 runs to 14 residues. Unmatched junction bases numbered 10, after V lost 6 bases and J lost 5 bases. CDR3 bases: TGTGCCAGTAGGCGGACAGGATTTGTCCACGAGCAGTACTTC. Protein: CASRRTGFVHEQYF.

The V gene is TRBV29-1, the J gene TRBJ1-2, with a possible D match to TRBD1 (6 bases). With 5 bases removed from V and 3 bases from J, the gap between germline ends came to 16 bases. The CDR3 contains 14 residues. Germline CDR1 reads SQVTM; CDR2 reads ANQGSEA. The CDR3 DNA is TGCAGCGTTTCTGCAGGGGTTGCGGACTATGGCTACACCTTC. Translating it yields CSVSAGVADYGYTF.

In its sample, this clone was seen a few times. Other DNA sequences in the sample encode the same CDR3. The chain couples TRBV9 to TRBJ2-1; 8 bases agree with TRBD2. CDR1 and CDR2 from the germline V gene are SGDLS and YYNGEE. This CDR3 is 16 amino acids long. Trimming at V came to 4 bases and at J to 7 bases, leaving 13 bases not matched to a gene. The CDR3 loop is CASSPRGGGLGNEQFF. In nucleotides, the CDR3 is TGTGCCAGCAGCCCCCGGGGCGGGGGGTTGGGGAATGAGCAGTTCTTC.

This clone has just a few counts. CDR3 nucleotide sequence: TGTGCCAGCAGCGGCAGGGGCGGGAGCACGGCCTACAATGAGCAGTTCTTC. It specifies CASSGRGGSTAYNEQFF. The chain couples TRBV5-4 to TRBJ2-1; D is possibly TRBD2 (7 bases). The CDR3 is 17 amino acids. Germline V gene lookup returns CDR1 SGHNT and CDR2 YYREEE (reference sequence). Trimming removed 4 bases at V and 2 bases at J, with 19 bases between. Full variable domain (outside the CDR3, taken from reference TRBV5-4 and TRBJ2-1): ETGVTQSPTHLIKTRGQQVTLRCSSQSGHNTVSWYQQALGQGPQFIFQYYREEENGRGNFPPRFSGLQFPNYSSELNVNALELDDSALYLCASSGRGGSTAYNEQFFGPGTRLTVL.

Concerning this clone itself: An end of the junction does not agree with germline; a read error may underlie this. The chain combines TRBV6-1 with TRBJ2-1; 8 bases are a match to TRBD1. CDR3 length equals 14 residues. Germline V gene data show CDR1 as MNHNS and CDR2 as SASEGT. CDR3 residues: CASSEDPGQGPPFF. In DNA form, the CDR3 reads TGTGCCAGCAGCGAAGACCCCGGACAGGGACCCCCTTTCTTC.